Shown below are 32 T cell receptor beta chains from a single sample sequenced in a study of T cell repertoires in cytomegalovirus infection. TCRdb itself ran the reads through MiXCR, one entry per CDR3 protein. The profile shows around 300,000 distinct CDR3 sequences, 9.5% of them singletons. The material sequenced was PBMCs. These receptor sequences come from a human donor in good health (CMV status not recorded). Some clones in this sample may be carry-over from other donors' samples.

This rearrangement joins TRBV15 to TRBJ1-5; D might be TRBD1 (6 bases). There are 13 residues in the CDR3. The V end lost 10 bases, the J end lost 4 bases, and 14 bases lay between the germline ends. Germline assignment: CDR1 LNHNV and CDR2 YYDKDF (reference sequence). CDR3 region: CANTPGANQPQHF. The CDR3 DNA reads TGTGCCAACACCCCGGGGGCTAATCAGCCCCAGCATTTT.

This clonotype was counted ten times or more. The rearrangement joins TRBV7-2 to TRBJ1-3, with TRBD1 identical over 7 bases. J gave up 0 bases and V 5 bases, and 7 bases lay outside the gene matches. The CDR3 has 16 residues. Germline CDR1 reads SGHTA; CDR2 reads FQGNSA. The CDR3: CASSPRTGASGNTIYF. The CDR3, as DNA: TGTGCCAGCAGCCCCCGGACAGGCGCCTCTGGAAACACCATATATTTT.

The J gene is TRBJ2-1, the V gene TRBV6-2 or TRBV6-3; D gene uncertain. The germline V gene encodes CDR1 MNHEY and CDR2 SVGEGT. The CDR3 is made up of 13 amino acids. V gave up 0 bases and J gave up 5 bases, with 5 bases separating them. The CDR3, as DNA: TGTGCCAGCAGTTACTCGAAGCACAATGAGCAGTTCTTC. It yields the protein CASSYSKHNEQFF.

This clonotype has a count of ten or more. CDR3 residues: CASSPDGASTDTQYF. As DNA, the CDR3 is TGTGCCAGCAGCCCCGATGGGGCGAGCACAGATACGCAGTATTTT. This chain joins TRBV7-3 and TRBJ2-3, with D perhaps matching TRBD1 (5 bases). Germline values: CDR1 SGHTA, CDR2 FQGTGA. There are 15 residues in the CDR3. V lost 5 bases and J lost 0, with 12 bases in between.

At least ten counts were recorded for this clonotype. The V and J genes are TRBV6-6 and TRBJ2-6; tentatively, D is TRBD1 (6 bases). V was clipped by 4 bases and J by 0 bases, with 10 bases between them. CDR3 size: 16 residues. The V gene's germline CDR1 is MNHNY and CDR2 SVGAGI (reference sequence). CDR3 in amino acids: CASSLAQGSGANVLTF. The CDR3 DNA reads TGTGCCAGCAGTTTAGCACAGGGCTCTGGGGCCAACGTCCTGACTTTC.

Ten or more counts support this clonotype. The chain employs TRBV11-3 and TRBJ2-3, with TRBD2 matching 9 bases. This CDR3 is 15 amino acids long. The V and J ends lost 5 bases and 3 bases, in that order; junction bases with no gene match: 6. In germline, CDR1 is SGHNT, CDR2 YENEEA. The CDR3: CASSPPSGTTDTQYF. CDR3 coding DNA: TGTGCCAGCAGCCCTCCTAGCGGGACGACAGATACGCAGTATTTT.

This clonotype was seen a few times. The rearrangement links TRBV6-2 or TRBV6-3 to TRBJ2-3; 7 bases match TRBD2. This CDR3 has 15 residues. The ends lost 7 bases at V and 5 bases at J; junction bases unmatched: 12. CDR1 MNHEY and CDR2 SVGEGT come from the germline V gene. The CDR3 here is CASKQAGRGGDTQYF. In DNA form, the CDR3 reads TGTGCCAGCAAACAAGCGGGACGGGGTGGAGATACGCAGTATTTT.

This clonotype occurred many times. The J gene is TRBJ1-6, the V gene TRBV12-3 or TRBV12-4, with D unclear. The CDR3 covers 12 residues. Trimming cost V 3 bases and J 10 bases, with 7 bases left between them. The CDR3 DNA reads TGTGCCAGCAGTTTTAAGAGGTCACCCCTCCACTTT. As protein: CASSFKRSPLHF.

The sample holds a few counts of this clonotype. The chain links TRBV7-2 to TRBJ1-1, with D perhaps TRBD1 (5 bases). The CDR3 spans 16 residues. V was clipped by 3 bases and J by 7 bases, with 21 bases between them. Germline CDR1 reads SGHTA; CDR2 reads FQGNSA. The CDR3 region is CASSLRVGDLKVEAFF. In nucleotides, the CDR3 is TGTGCCAGCAGCTTGCGGGTGGGGGATCTTAAAGTTGAAGCTTTCTTT.

The gene calls are TRBV7-9 and TRBJ2-7; either TRBD1 or TRBD2 may supply D (5 bases each). CDR1 and CDR2 (germline): SEHNR, FQNEAQ (reference sequence). With 1 base removed from V and 6 bases from J, the gap between germline ends came to 13 bases. CDR3 length equals 14 residues. The CDR3 loop reads CASSLGGNDGEQYF. The CDR3 DNA is TGTGCCAGCAGCTTAGGGGGGAACGACGGCGAGCAGTACTTC.

In its sample, this clonotype was seen a few times. The chain has TRBV7-2 and TRBJ2-5, with D uncertain. This CDR3 region has 14 residues. Trimming removed 0 bases at V and 4 bases at J, with 9 bases between. Per germline, CDR1 SGHTA and CDR2 FQGNSA. The CDR3 DNA sequence: TGTGCCAGCAGCTTAGCTAGCTGGGGAGAGACCCAGTACTTC. As protein: CASSLASWGETQYF.

The chain employs TRBV6-5 and TRBJ2-3, with TRBD2 matching over 9 bases. CDR1 is MNHEY and CDR2 is SVGAGI in the germline V gene. V lost 6 bases to trimming and J lost 4 bases; unmatched junction nucleotides: 11. The CDR3 loop spans 16 amino acids. The CDR3 sequence: CASRRGGGRAADTQYF. The CDR3 nucleotides are TGTGCCAGCAGAAGAGGGGGCGGGAGGGCCGCAGATACGCAGTATTTT.

This clonotype was counted at least ten times. The chain employs TRBV4-1 and TRBJ1-6, with no clear D. V dropped 0 bases and J dropped 7 bases, with 16 bases sitting between them. The CDR3 sequence is 17 residues long. Germline V gene lookup returns CDR1 MGHRA and CDR2 YSYEKL. The CDR3 spells CASSQDGMNLRNSPLHF. CDR3 sequence (DNA): TGCGCCAGCAGCCAAGATGGGATGAACCTCCGGAATTCACCCCTCCACTTT.

This clonotype was observed a handful of times. This chain connects TRBV7-2 to TRBJ1-5; maybe TRBD1 (5 bases). V lost 3 bases, J lost 4 bases, and 16 bases lay in between. Germline CDR1 SGHTA, CDR2 FQGNSA. This CDR3 is 16 amino acids long. CDR3 nucleotide sequence: TGTGCCAGCAGCTTTCAACCCAGGGCCCGGAATCAGCCCCAGCATTTT. Translation gives CASSFQPRARNQPQHF.

This clonotype was counted at least ten times. The rearrangement joins TRBV7-2 to TRBJ2-2; 7 bases map to TRBD1. V trimming: 5 bases; J trimming: 2 bases; junction bases outside the gene matches: 11. The CDR3 runs 17 residues. Germline CDR1 is SGHTA and CDR2 is FQGNSA. Here the CDR3 reads CASSRRIGQDNTGELFF. The CDR3 DNA follows: TGTGCCAGCAGCCGCCGCATCGGACAGGATAACACCGGGGAGCTGTTTTTT.

This clonotype was seen a handful of times. J is TRBJ1-6 and V is TRBV7-6; D uncertain. Germline V lookup: CDR1 SGHVS, CDR2 FNYEAQ. CDR3 length: 15 amino acids. Trimming left V 5 bases short and J 10 bases short, with 18 bases between. The CDR3 DNA is TGTGCCAGCAGCCCCCTTAATAACCGACTCTCACCCCTCCACTTT. It is translated as CASSPLNNRLSPLHF.

This clonotype was observed at least ten times. The rearrangement joins TRBV4-2 to TRBJ2-2; D gene unclear. The CDR3 has 16 amino acids. Between the trimmed V and J ends, which lost 3 bases and 1 base, there was a span of 12 bases. Germline V gene sequence: CDR1 LGHNA, CDR2 YNFKEQ. CDR3 in DNA: TGTGCCAGCAGCCAGGCAGCCTCAGGGAACACCGGGGAGCTGTTTTTT. It encodes CASSQAASGNTGELFF.

There are a few counts of this clonotype. The chain has TRBV7-6 and TRBJ2-3, with D uncertain. The CDR3 has 14 residues. Trimming removed 5 bases at V and 2 bases at J, with 11 bases between. Germline V gene sequence: CDR1 SGHVS, CDR2 FNYEAQ. The CDR3 is CASSPREFTDTQYF. CDR3 sequence (DNA): TGTGCCAGCAGCCCGAGAGAGTTCACAGATACGCAGTATTTT. Full variable domain (missing parts from reference TRBV7-6 and TRBJ2-3): GAGVSQSPRYKVTKRGQDVALRCDPISGHVSLYWYRQALGQGPEFLTYFNYEAQQDKSGLPNDRFSAERPEGSISTLTIQRTEQRDSAMYRCASSPREFTDTQYFGPGTRLTVL.

This clonotype has a count of ten or more. The chain carries TRBV28 and TRBJ1-1; D unclear. Trimming took off 6 bases at V and 3 bases at J, with 11 bases between the two ends. The germline V gene has CDR1 MDHEN and CDR2 SYDVKM. This CDR3 region has 13 residues. The CDR3: CASRAPSHTEAFF. In DNA form, the CDR3 reads TGTGCCAGCAGAGCCCCAAGTCACACTGAAGCTTTCTTT.

This clonotype was counted many times. The V gene is TRBV7-6, the J gene TRBJ2-2, with D hard to call. The germline gives CDR1 SGHVS, CDR2 FNYEAQ. The CDR3 is 14 residues long. The germline V and J ends were trimmed by 1 base and 7 bases, with 10 bases remaining between them. The CDR3 reads CASSLGNPDGELFF. As DNA, the CDR3 is TGTGCCAGCAGCTTAGGCAACCCCGACGGGGAGCTGTTTTTT.

The rearrangement uses TRBV7-2 and TRBJ2-7, with D unclear. The CDR3 is 14 residues long. Per the germline V gene, CDR1 is SGHTA and CDR2 is FQGNSA. V was cut by 2 bases and J by 12 bases, with 20 bases left in between. The DNA of the CDR3 is TGTGCCAGCAGCTTACTTAAAGGGCCGACGGTGCCGTACTTC. Protein: CASSLLKGPTVPYF.

This clonotype was counted at least ten times. The rearrangement joins TRBV11-3 to TRBJ1-5; D gene uncertain. The CDR3 consists of 15 residues. V lost 5 bases and J lost 1, with 12 bases in between. CDR1 SGHNT and CDR2 YENEEA come from the germline V gene. In DNA form, the CDR3 reads TGTGCCAGCAGCCTCCGGCCGGTAAGCAATCAGCCCCAGCATTTT. It specifies CASSLRPVSNQPQHF. The variable domain in full, completed from reference TRBV11-3 and TRBJ1-5, reads EAGVVQSPRYKIIEKKQPVAFWCNPISGHNTLYWYLQNLGQGPELLIRYENEEAVDDSQLPKDRFSAERLKGVDSTLKIQPAELGDSAVYLCASSLRPVSNQPQHFGDGTRLSIL.

A few counts support this clonotype. This chain uses TRBV19 with TRBJ1-2; possibly TRBD1 for D (5 bases). The V and J ends lost 1 base and 8 bases respectively, with 14 bases between them. The CDR3 runs 14 residues. Germline lookup yields CDR1 LNHDA and CDR2 SQIVND (reference sequence). CDR3 in amino acids: CASSIVDSQGGYTF. CDR3 DNA: TGTGCCAGTAGTATAGTCGACAGCCAAGGGGGCTACACCTTC.

This clonotype was counted at least ten times. V usage is TRBV7-2 and J usage is TRBJ1-2, with 7 bases lining up with TRBD1. Germline loops: CDR1 SGHTA, CDR2 FQGNSA. There are 14 residues in the CDR3. After removal of 7 bases from V and 5 bases from J, the junction contained 10 bases not matched to a gene. The CDR3 here is CASTRGQEAYGYTF. The CDR3 DNA reads as TGTGCCAGCACAAGAGGACAGGAGGCGTATGGCTACACCTTC.

This clonotype was counted at least ten times. The chain has TRBV7-2 and TRBJ1-2, with D perhaps matching TRBD1 (5 bases). The CDR3 contains 13 residues. The V end was cut by 5 bases, the J end by 2 bases, with 9 bases between. Germline CDR1 is SGHTA and CDR2 is FQGNSA. The CDR3 nucleotides are TGTGCCAGCAGCCACGACAGAAACTATGGCTACACCTTC. This encodes CASSHDRNYGYTF. Full variable domain (rest looked up from reference TRBV7-2 and TRBJ1-2): GAGVSQSPSNKVTEKGKDVELRCDPISGHTALYWYRQSLGQGLEFLIYFQGNSAPDKSGLPSDRFSAERTGGSVSTLTIQRTQQEDSAVYLCASSHDRNYGYTFGSGTRLTVV.

This chain connects TRBV18 to TRBJ2-7; 7 nucleotides agree with TRBD2. CDR1 and CDR2 from the germline V gene are KGHSH and LQKENI. V shed 6 bases, J shed 12 bases, and the junction held 11 bases outside the gene matches. CDR3 length: 12 amino acids. CDR3 residues: CASSYTREVGYF. The CDR3 coding sequence is TGTGCCAGCTCTTATACCCGGGAGGTAGGGTACTTC.

This clonotype was found a few times. This sequence joins TRBV6-2 or TRBV6-3 and TRBJ2-2; D gene ambiguous. Trimming cost V 8 bases and J 1 base, with 11 bases left between them. The CDR3 is 14 residues long. Germline V lookup: CDR1 MNHEY, CDR2 SVGEGT. CDR3 DNA sequence: TGTGCCAGCGGACCTGTTAAGAACACCGGGGAGCTGTTTTTT. Translation: CASGPVKNTGELFF.

The chain couples TRBV29-1 to TRBJ1-3; 10 bases fit TRBD1. V lost 8 bases and J lost 0; bases outside the gene matches: 7. CDR3 size: 15 residues. Germline CDR1 SQVTM, CDR2 ANQGSEA. The DNA of the CDR3 is TGCAGCCTTGTGAGGGACAGGGGCTCTGGAAACACCATATATTTT. This translates into CSLVRDRGSGNTIYF.

This clonotype was seen more than once but under ten times. The V gene is TRBV7-2, the J gene TRBJ2-7, with D uncertain. Deletions cut 5 bases from V and 3 bases from J, with 14 bases between. Germline V gives CDR1 SGHTA, CDR2 FQGNSA. The CDR3 has 14 amino acids. The CDR3 DNA is TGTGCCAGCAGCCGCTCAGGAGCGATCTACGAGCAGTACTTC. Protein: CASSRSGAIYEQYF.

The sample holds a few counts of this clonotype. CDR3: CASTPWGAAANYGYTF. CDR3 in DNA: TGTGCCAGCACTCCTTGGGGGGCCGCCGCTAACTATGGCTACACCTTC. V gene TRBV28 combines with J gene TRBJ1-2; possibly TRBD1 for D (6 bases). Trimming left V 7 bases short and J 0 bases short, with 18 bases between. Germline loops: CDR1 MDHEN, CDR2 SYDVKM. The CDR3 consists of 16 residues.

The chain uses TRBV12-3 or TRBV12-4 and TRBJ1-2; D unclear. The CDR3 extends over 13 amino acids. V was clipped by 5 bases and J by 13 bases, with 20 bases between them. Here the CDR3 reads CASSPQTGKSTTF. DNA for the CDR3: TGTGCCAGCAGTCCCCAGACCGGGAAATCTACCACCTTC.

This clonotype was observed many times. J is TRBJ2-2 and V is TRBV7-2; 7 bases are a match to TRBD2. The J segment lost 6 bases and the V segment lost 1 base, leaving 8 bases of the junction unmatched. CDR1 and CDR2 (germline): SGHTA, FQGNSA. This CDR3 region has 16 residues. The CDR3, as DNA: TGTGCCAGCAGCTTAGATGGGACTAAACGTTCCGGGGAGCTGTTTTTT. The encoded protein is CASSLDGTKRSGELFF.